The 18 T cell receptor beta chains in this list originate from one sample, sequenced in a study of T cells after yellow fever vaccination. TCRdb called the 5' RACE reads again in MiXCR, with one record for every CDR3 protein. The sample consists of about 69,000 distinct CDR3 sequences, approximately 5.9% of them appearing once. The starting material was CD4+ T cells sorted from PBMCs, obtained about 2 weeks after the first yellow fever vaccination. Source of these receptors: a man aged 18 to 29 who received the YFV17D yellow fever vaccine.

Ten or more counts support this clonotype. The CDR3 DNA is TGTGCCAGCAGCTCGCTAACGGACAGGCCAGGCTACACCTTC. This sequence encodes CASSSLTDRPGYTF. The rearrangement joins TRBV11-2 to TRBJ1-2; 7 bases match TRBD1. The CDR3 spans 14 residues. Per the germline V gene, CDR1 is SGHAT and CDR2 is FQNNGV. The trim removed 4 bases at V and 8 bases at J, leaving 10 bases unmatched.

This clonotype was seen at least ten times. The CDR3 region has the DNA TGTGCCAGCAGTCCTAGACCCCTAGTTGAAGCTTTCTTT. This codes for CASSPRPLVEAFF. The rearrangement uses TRBV6-5 and TRBJ1-1; D gene ambiguous. The V end was cut by 5 bases, the J end by 7 bases, with 14 bases between. Germline loops: CDR1 MNHEY, CDR2 SVGAGI. CDR3 length equals 13 residues.

This clonotype was detected many times. The rearrangement links TRBV12-3 or TRBV12-4 to TRBJ2-7; D could derive from TRBD1 or TRBD2 (5 bases each). V was trimmed by 6 bases and J by 6 bases, leaving 15 bases between them. This CDR3 comprises 13 residues. CDR3 bases: TGTGCCAGCAGCAGGGACGGCTCCAGCGAGCAGTACTTC. Protein product: CASSRDGSSEQYF.

This clonotype was seen at least ten times. J is TRBJ2-3 and V is TRBV5-1; 9 nucleotides match TRBD2. The trim removed 0 bases at V and 2 bases at J, leaving 1 base unmatched. Germline V gene data show CDR1 as SGHRS and CDR2 as YFSETQ. The CDR3 is 15 amino acids. The CDR3 sequence: CASSLERGDTDTQYF. The CDR3 nucleotides read TGCGCCAGCAGCTTGGAGCGGGGGGACACAGATACGCAGTATTTT.

The V and J genes are TRBV5-4 and TRBJ1-6; 10 bases are shared with TRBD1. Germline V lookup: CDR1 SGHNT, CDR2 YYREEE (reference sequence). The V gene end was trimmed by 4 bases and the J gene end by 9 bases; junction bases not matched to a gene: 7. The CDR3 spans 15 residues. The CDR3 reads CASSVGQGFGSPLHF. The DNA of the CDR3 is TGTGCCAGCAGCGTGGGACAGGGGTTTGGTTCACCCCTCCACTTT.

This clonotype has ten or more counts. The CDR3 reads CASSRGQGGGQPQHF. CDR3 DNA sequence: TGTGCCAGCAGCAGAGGACAGGGAGGCGGTCAGCCCCAGCATTTT. J is TRBJ1-5 and V is TRBV6-5; TRBD1 agrees at 8 bases. Germline CDR1 MNHEY, CDR2 SVGAGI. With V trimmed by 6 bases and J by 6 bases, 10 bases remained unmatched. The CDR3 extends over 15 amino acids.

This clonotype was observed at least ten times. This chain links TRBV12-3 or TRBV12-4 with TRBJ2-2, with 7 nucleotides matching TRBD2. The J segment lost 4 bases and the V segment lost 4 bases, leaving 3 bases of the junction unmatched. This CDR3 is 14 amino acids long. The chain's CDR3 is CASSSGGGTGELFF. CDR3 nucleotides: TGTGCCAGCAGTTCGGGGGGAGGCACCGGGGAGCTGTTTTTT.

This clonotype has at least ten counts. This chain uses TRBV7-8 with TRBJ2-7; D call uncertain. CDR3 length: 14 residues. Trimming took 5 bases from V and 1 from J, leaving 12 bases between them. Germline CDR1 reads SGHVS; CDR2 reads FQNEAQ. The CDR3, as DNA: TGTGCCAGCAGCCCCCACGAAATTTCCTACGAGCAGTACGTC. Translated: CASSPHEISYEQYV.

This clonotype was counted many times. The chain is built from TRBV7-7 and TRBJ2-1; D call uncertain. V was trimmed by 5 bases and J by 3 bases, leaving 8 bases between them. Germline-derived CDR1 and CDR2 are SSHAT and FNYEAQ (reference sequence). This CDR3 has 13 amino acids. The CDR3 sequence is CASSPDGYNEQFF. The CDR3 region has the DNA TGTGCCAGCAGCCCGGACGGCTACAATGAGCAGTTCTTC.

At least ten counts were recorded for this clonotype. The rearrangement joins TRBV20-1 to TRBJ2-3, with 10 bases lining up with TRBD2. Germline V gene lookup returns CDR1 DFQATT and CDR2 SNEGSKA (reference sequence). V was pared by 3 bases and J by 4 bases, with 16 bases of the junction left unmatched. This CDR3 region has 18 residues. DNA of the CDR3: TGCAGTGCTAGGGTTGCCCAGCGGGGGGGCCAGTCTGCAGATACGCAGTATTTT. This gives the protein CSARVAQRGGQSADTQYF.

The table lists this clonotype with many counts. This sequence joins TRBV29-1 and TRBJ2-3; 8 bases match TRBD2. Germline CDR1 SQVTM, CDR2 ANQGSEA. V was clipped by 8 bases and J by 1 base; unmatched bases: 5. This CDR3 contains 13 residues. The CDR3 region is CSSTGLGTDTQYF. In nucleotides, the CDR3 is TGCAGCTCGACGGGACTAGGCACAGATACGCAGTATTTT.

In its sample, this clonotype was seen many times. The gene calls are TRBV29-1 and TRBJ2-7, with a possible D match to TRBD2 (6 bases). Germline values: CDR1 SQVTM, CDR2 ANQGSEA. V dropped 4 bases and J dropped 1 base, with 11 bases sitting between them. This CDR3 has 13 residues. CDR3 amino acids: CSVGRDVSYEQYF. The CDR3 DNA reads TGCAGCGTTGGGAGGGACGTATCCTACGAGCAGTACTTC.

This clonotype was picked up many times. V usage is TRBV12-5 and J usage is TRBJ1-1, with D uncertain. Per the germline V gene, CDR1 is LGHNT and CDR2 is FRNRAP. The ends were cut back, 1 base at V and 4 bases at J, with 4 bases in the middle. This CDR3 comprises 12 residues. CDR3 bases: TGTGCTAGTGGTTTGGGGTTCACTGAAGCTTTCTTT. It is translated as CASGLGFTEAFF.

Concerning this clonotype: Just one base apart from a much larger clone, this may be a read error. The gene calls are TRBV20-1 and TRBJ1-5, with a tentative D call TRBD1 (6 bases). The CDR3 is 15 residues long. Trimming removed 5 bases at V and 4 bases at J, with 18 bases between. CDR1 is DFQATT, CDR2 SNEGSKA, per germline (reference sequence). The CDR3 here is CSAGYGGSPNQPQHF. CDR3 DNA: TGCAGTGCTGGATATGGGGGCTCCCCTAATCAGCCCCAGCATTTT.

The table lists this clonotype with many counts. The chain links TRBV12-3 or TRBV12-4 to TRBJ1-5; D is undetermined. V was cut by 2 bases and J by 0 bases, with 11 bases left in between. This CDR3 has 16 amino acids. CDR3 sequence reads: CASSLKRGGSNQPQHF. CDR3 sequence (DNA): TGTGCCAGCAGTTTAAAGCGCGGTGGTAGCAATCAGCCCCAGCATTTT.

There are many counts of this clonotype. This chain joins TRBV4-3 and TRBJ2-6; D call uncertain. The CDR3 length is 13 residues. The germline gives CDR1 LGHNA, CDR2 YSLEER. Trimming removed 8 bases from V and 2 bases from J, with 7 bases in between. CDR3 bases: TGCGCCAGCCGGACGACTGGGGCCAACGTCCTGACTTTC. It translates to CASRTTGANVLTF.

This clonotype was found many times. V and J are TRBV7-2 and TRBJ1-1; a weak D match, TRBD1 (5 bases). The CDR3 has 16 residues. V was trimmed by 0 bases and J by 0 bases, leaving 11 bases between them. From germline, CDR1 is SGHTA and CDR2 FQGNSA. The CDR3 reads CASSLAGQGLNTEAFF. CDR3 DNA: TGTGCCAGCAGCTTAGCGGGGCAGGGCTTGAACACTGAAGCTTTCTTT.

This clonotype was seen many times. V gene TRBV4-1 combines with J gene TRBJ2-5; a possible D gene is TRBD2 (6 bases). The ends were cut back, 1 base at V and 5 bases at J, with 14 bases in the middle. The length of the CDR3 is 15 residues. In germline, CDR1 is MGHRA, CDR2 YSYEKL. CDR3 sequence: CASSQGNGGGETQYF. CDR3 bases: TGCGCCAGCAGCCAAGGCAATGGGGGAGGCGAGACCCAGTACTTC.